These T cell receptor beta chains were read from a single sample in a study of blood T cell repertoires in COVID-19. The repertoire was sequenced with immunoSEQ multiplex PCR; TCRdb's copy has only in-frame clones and lacks some. The top ten hold 5.5% to 8.5% of the sample, which has hundreds of thousands of clones, about 87% seen once. The sample comprised peripheral blood. The receptors shown here come from a woman under 40 who had recovered from COVID-19. Both conserved end residues are part of each CDR3. A D gene is named only where the DNA matches it firmly. Clone sizes are given selectively: once, few, many, or a class where the clone is expanded.

J gene: TRBJ2-2; V gene: TRBV5-1; clone size: NA; D gene: NA; CDR3 protein: CASSLVSGQGGELFF; CDR3 DNA: TGCGCCAGCAGCTTGGTTTCAGGGCAGGGCGGGGAGCTGTTTTTT
J gene: TRBJ2-1; V gene: TRBV3-1/TRBV3-2; clone size: NA; D gene: TRBD2; CDR3 protein: CASSHLTLAGGYNEQFF; CDR3 DNA: TGTGCCAGCAGCCACCTCACCCTAGCGGGGGGGTACAATGAGCAGTTCTTC
J gene: TRBJ1-2; V gene: TRBV5-6; clone size: NA; D gene: NA; CDR3 protein: CASSLGGSGYGYTF; CDR3 DNA: TGTGCCAGCAGCTTGGGGGGAAGCGGGTATGGCTACACCTTC
J gene: TRBJ1-4; V gene: TRBV9; clone size: NA; D gene: TRBD1; CDR3 protein: CASSVNGRGADEKLFF; CDR3 DNA: TGTGCCAGCAGCGTAAACGGCAGGGGGGCCGATGAAAAACTGTTTTTT
J gene: TRBJ1-2; V gene: TRBV7-3; clone size: once; D gene: NA; CDR3 protein: CASSLEQGTGYTF; CDR3 DNA: TGTGCCAGCAGCCTAGAACAGGGTACTGGCTACACCTTC
J gene: TRBJ2-7; V gene: TRBV11-2; clone size: NA; D gene: NA; CDR3 protein: CASRIQGTYYEQYF; CDR3 DNA: TGTGCCAGCAGGATTCAGGGGACGTACTACGAGCAGTACTTC
J gene: TRBJ1-6; V gene: TRBV19; clone size: NA; D gene: NA; CDR3 protein: CASRQGFEVGSPLHF; CDR3 DNA: TGTGCCAGTAGACAGGGTTTTGAGGTCGGATCACCCCTCCACTTT
J gene: TRBJ1-6; V gene: TRBV6-5; clone size: few; D gene: TRBD1; CDR3 protein: CASSLAGTGSPSPLHF; CDR3 DNA: TGTGCCAGCAGTTTAGCCGGGACAGGCTCCCCTTCACCCCTCCACTTT
J gene: TRBJ1-2; V gene: TRBV5-1; clone size: NA; D gene: NA; CDR3 protein: CASSWTANYGYTF; CDR3 DNA: TGCGCCAGCAGCTGGACAGCTAACTATGGCTACACCTTC
J gene: TRBJ1-1; V gene: TRBV18; clone size: NA; D gene: TRBD1; CDR3 protein: CASSPGQGVTEAFF; CDR3 DNA: TGTGCCAGCTCACCGGGACAGGGTGTCACTGAAGCTTTCTTT
J gene: TRBJ1-1; V gene: TRBV5-1; clone size: NA; D gene: NA; CDR3 protein: CASSLGEGGSIEAFF; CDR3 DNA: TGCGCCAGCAGCCTTGGAGAGGGGGGGAGTATTGAAGCTTTCTTT
J gene: TRBJ2-2; V gene: TRBV6-5; clone size: once; D gene: NA; CDR3 protein: CASRWGAGELFF; CDR3 DNA: TGTGCCAGCAGGTGGGGGGCCGGGGAGCTGTTTTTT
J gene: TRBJ2-3; V gene: TRBV10-2; clone size: NA; D gene: NA; CDR3 protein: CASLKQGGNTDTQYF; CDR3 DNA: TGCGCCAGCCTAAAACAGGGAGGGAATACAGATACGCAGTATTTT
J gene: TRBJ2-3; V gene: TRBV2; clone size: NA; D gene: NA; CDR3 protein: CASSFSSAETDTQYF; CDR3 DNA: TGTGCCAGCAGTTTCTCTAGCGCGGAGACAGATACGCAGTATTTT
J gene: TRBJ2-4; V gene: TRBV5-4; clone size: NA; D gene: NA; CDR3 protein: CASSLFQGTLQYF; CDR3 DNA: TGTGCCAGCAGCTTGTTTCAGGGTACCCTCCAGTACTTC
J gene: TRBJ2-7; V gene: TRBV19; clone size: NA; D gene: TRBD1; CDR3 protein: CASSRQGAGLHEQYF; CDR3 DNA: TGTGCCAGTAGTAGACAGGGGGCCGGGTTACACGAGCAGTACTTC
J gene: TRBJ2-7; V gene: TRBV5-6; clone size: NA; D gene: NA; CDR3 protein: CASSLGQNTYEQYF; CDR3 DNA: TGTGCCAGCAGCTTGGGGCAGAATACCTACGAGCAGTACTTC
J gene: TRBJ1-2; V gene: TRBV5-1; clone size: NA; D gene: NA; CDR3 protein: CASSTGQRIYGYTF; CDR3 DNA: TGCGCCAGCAGCACTGGACAGCGCATCTATGGCTACACCTTC
J gene: TRBJ2-1; V gene: TRBV29-1; clone size: NA; D gene: TRBD2; CDR3 protein: CSVKGPSGGGSLFNEQFF; CDR3 DNA: TGCAGCGTTAAAGGGCCTAGCGGGGGGGGTTCCCTTTTCAATGAGCAGTTCTTC
J gene: TRBJ1-1; V gene: TRBV30; clone size: NA; D gene: NA; CDR3 protein: CAWSYGGDTEAFF; CDR3 DNA: TGTGCCTGGAGTTATGGGGGGGACACTGAAGCTTTCTTT
J gene: TRBJ1-1; V gene: TRBV5-1; clone size: NA; D gene: NA; CDR3 protein: CASSFTQGETEAFF; CDR3 DNA: TGCGCCAGCAGCTTCACACAGGGTGAAACTGAAGCTTTCTTT
J gene: TRBJ1-1; V gene: TRBV7-2; clone size: NA; D gene: TRBD1; CDR3 protein: CASSSGTELNTEAFF; CDR3 DNA: TGTGCCAGCAGCTCCGGGACAGAGCTGAACACTGAAGCTTTCTTT
J gene: TRBJ1-2; V gene: TRBV19; clone size: NA; D gene: NA; CDR3 protein: CASGLAVTYGYTF; CDR3 DNA: TGTGCCAGTGGTTTGGCGGTGACCTATGGCTACACCTTC
J gene: TRBJ1-4; V gene: TRBV27; clone size: NA; D gene: NA; CDR3 protein: CASSPERGEKLFF; CDR3 DNA: TGTGCCAGCAGCCCCGAAAGGGGCGAAAAACTGTTTTTT
J gene: TRBJ2-2; V gene: TRBV18; clone size: NA; D gene: TRBD2; CDR3 protein: CASSPVPSSGGDTGELFF; CDR3 DNA: TGTGCCAGCTCACCCGTCCCGTCCAGCGGGGGGGACACCGGGGAGCTGTTTTTT
J gene: TRBJ1-2; V gene: TRBV5-1; clone size: once; D gene: NA; CDR3 protein: CASSLVAGPDGYTF; CDR3 DNA: TGCGCCAGCAGCTTGGTCGCAGGGCCGGATGGCTACACCTTC
J gene: TRBJ1-2; V gene: TRBV28; clone size: NA; D gene: TRBD1; CDR3 protein: CASSPSDRDYGYTF; CDR3 DNA: TGTGCCAGCAGTCCCTCGGACAGGGACTATGGCTACACCTTC
J gene: TRBJ2-7; V gene: TRBV6-5; clone size: once; D gene: TRBD2; CDR3 protein: CASSYSAGIREQYF; CDR3 DNA: TGTGCCAGCAGTTACTCAGCGGGGATCCGGGAGCAGTACTTC
J gene: TRBJ2-1; V gene: TRBV5-4; clone size: NA; D gene: TRBD1; CDR3 protein: CASSSTGQGREQFF; CDR3 DNA: TGTGCCAGCAGCTCAACGGGACAGGGCAGGGAGCAGTTCTTC
J gene: TRBJ2-1; V gene: TRBV18; clone size: NA; D gene: NA; CDR3 protein: CASSLGLGGRGNEQFF; CDR3 DNA: TGTGCCAGCTCCCTTGGCTTAGGGGGCCGGGGGAATGAGCAGTTCTTC
J gene: TRBJ2-7; V gene: TRBV3-1/TRBV3-2; clone size: NA; D gene: NA; CDR3 protein: CASSPGAGGNEQYF; CDR3 DNA: TGTGCCAGCAGCCCAGGAGCAGGGGGGAACGAGCAGTACTTC
J gene: TRBJ1-1; V gene: TRBV20-1; clone size: NA; D gene: NA; CDR3 protein: CSASGQITEAFF; CDR3 DNA: TGCAGTGCTAGTGGCCAGATCACTGAAGCTTTCTTT
J gene: TRBJ1-1; V gene: TRBV19; clone size: NA; D gene: TRBD1; CDR3 protein: CASSPWTGQNTEAFF; CDR3 DNA: TGTGCCAGTAGTCCCTGGACAGGGCAAAACACTGAAGCTTTCTTT
J gene: TRBJ2-7; V gene: TRBV13; clone size: NA; D gene: TRBD2; CDR3 protein: CASSPPMGGTSGTTYEQYF; CDR3 DNA: TGTGCCAGCAGCCCTCCGATGGGAGGGACTAGCGGGACTACCTACGAGCAGTACTTC
J gene: TRBJ1-3; V gene: TRBV4-2; clone size: NA; D gene: NA; CDR3 protein: CASSPEEAGNTIYF; CDR3 DNA: TGTGCCAGCAGCCCGGAGGAGGCAGGAAACACCATATATTTT
J gene: TRBJ2-2; V gene: TRBV24-1; clone size: NA; D gene: TRBD1; CDR3 protein: CATSDLPGQGSTGELFF; CDR3 DNA: TGTGCCACCAGTGATTTGCCGGGACAGGGTTCCACCGGGGAGCTGTTTTTT
J gene: TRBJ2-7; V gene: TRBV19; clone size: once; D gene: NA; CDR3 protein: CASSSREQSYEQYF; CDR3 DNA: TGTGCCAGTAGTAGTCGGGAGCAGAGCTACGAGCAGTACTTC
J gene: TRBJ1-5; V gene: TRBV28; clone size: once; D gene: TRBD1; CDR3 protein: CASSDRGPVYSNQPQHF; CDR3 DNA: TGTGCCAGCAGTGACAGGGGGCCAGTATATAGCAATCAGCCCCAGCATTTT
J gene: TRBJ2-2; V gene: TRBV2; clone size: NA; D gene: NA; CDR3 protein: CASSPYIAANTGELFF; CDR3 DNA: TGTGCCAGCAGTCCATATATAGCGGCGAACACCGGGGAGCTGTTTTTT
J gene: TRBJ1-4; V gene: TRBV2; clone size: NA; D gene: TRBD1; CDR3 protein: CASRDRNEKLFF; CDR3 DNA: TGTGCCAGCAGGGACAGGAATGAAAAACTGTTTTTT
J gene: TRBJ1-3; V gene: TRBV5-5; clone size: few; D gene: NA; CDR3 protein: CASSLKFAEDTIYF; CDR3 DNA: TGTGCCAGCAGCTTAAAATTCGCGGAGGACACCATATATTTT
J gene: TRBJ2-7; V gene: TRBV27; clone size: NA; D gene: TRBD1; CDR3 protein: CASSKGQGSSYEQYF; CDR3 DNA: TGTGCCAGCAGTAAAGGACAGGGGTCCTCCTACGAGCAGTACTTC
J gene: TRBJ2-5; V gene: TRBV2; clone size: NA; D gene: TRBD2; CDR3 protein: CASTWSSGEETQYF; CDR3 DNA: TGTGCCAGCACTTGGTCTAGCGGGGAAGAGACCCAGTACTTC
J gene: TRBJ1-2; V gene: TRBV11-1; clone size: NA; D gene: TRBD1; CDR3 protein: CASSETGGYGYTF; CDR3 DNA: TGTGCCAGCAGCGAAACAGGGGGGTATGGCTACACCTTC
J gene: TRBJ1-2; V gene: TRBV4-1; clone size: NA; D gene: NA; CDR3 protein: CASSQEENRLHGYTF; CDR3 DNA: TGCGCCAGCAGCCAAGAGGAGAACAGGCTTCATGGCTACACCTTC
J gene: TRBJ1-6; V gene: TRBV5-6; clone size: NA; D gene: TRBD1; CDR3 protein: CASSFGQGRSPLHF; CDR3 DNA: TGTGCCAGCAGCTTCGGACAGGGAAGATCACCCCTCCACTTT
J gene: TRBJ2-7; V gene: TRBV7-2; clone size: NA; D gene: NA; CDR3 protein: CASSLDPQSSYEQYF; CDR3 DNA: TGTGCCAGCAGCTTAGATCCACAAAGCTCCTACGAGCAGTACTTC
J gene: TRBJ1-6; V gene: TRBV6-5; clone size: NA; D gene: NA; CDR3 protein: CASGQGVFGPPLHF; CDR3 DNA: TGTGCCAGCGGGCAGGGCGTGTTTGGTCCACCCCTCCACTTT
J gene: TRBJ2-3; V gene: TRBV7-2; clone size: NA; D gene: TRBD2; CDR3 protein: CASSSWRGGRKDTQYF; CDR3 DNA: TGTGCCAGCAGCTCATGGCGGGGGGGCCGCAAAGATACGCAGTATTTT
J gene: TRBJ1-5; V gene: TRBV4-1; clone size: NA; D gene: NA; CDR3 protein: CASSQQGIGNQPQHF; CDR3 DNA: TGCGCCAGCAGCCAACAGGGAATTGGCAATCAGCCCCAGCATTTT
J gene: TRBJ1-6; V gene: TRBV29-1; clone size: once; D gene: TRBD1; CDR3 protein: CSARTGNHDSPLHF; CDR3 DNA: TGCAGCGCCCGGACAGGGAATCATGATTCACCCCTCCACTTT
J gene: TRBJ1-2; V gene: TRBV3-1/TRBV3-2; clone size: NA; D gene: NA; CDR3 protein: CASSRPDRLYGYTF; CDR3 DNA: TGTGCCAGCAGCCGCCCGGACAGACTCTATGGCTACACCTTC
J gene: TRBJ1-1; V gene: TRBV12-5; clone size: NA; D gene: NA; CDR3 protein: CASGLVSQGVEEAFF; CDR3 DNA: TGTGCTAGTGGTTTGGTAAGTCAGGGTGTAGAAGAAGCTTTCTTT
J gene: TRBJ1-1; V gene: TRBV7-2; clone size: NA; D gene: NA; CDR3 protein: CASSARQANTEAFF; CDR3 DNA: TGTGCCAGCAGCGCTCGACAGGCCAACACTGAAGCTTTCTTT
J gene: TRBJ1-5; V gene: TRBV19; clone size: NA; D gene: NA; CDR3 protein: CASSAPRAGDQPQHF; CDR3 DNA: TGTGCCAGTAGTGCCCCCAGGGCAGGGGATCAGCCCCAGCATTTT
J gene: TRBJ2-3; V gene: TRBV6-4; clone size: NA; D gene: TRBD1; CDR3 protein: CASSEGGSETDTQYF; CDR3 DNA: TGTGCCAGCAGTGAAGGGGGCTCAGAGACGGATACGCAGTATTTT
J gene: TRBJ2-2; V gene: TRBV9; clone size: NA; D gene: TRBD2; CDR3 protein: CASSLREGRTGELFF; CDR3 DNA: TGTGCCAGCAGCCTCCGGGAGGGGCGCACCGGGGAGCTGTTTTTT
J gene: TRBJ1-4; V gene: TRBV2; clone size: NA; D gene: TRBD1; CDR3 protein: CATGTGNEKLFF; CDR3 DNA: TGTGCCACCGGGACAGGGAATGAAAAACTGTTTTTT
J gene: TRBJ2-7; V gene: TRBV6-2/TRBV6-3; clone size: many; D gene: TRBD1; CDR3 protein: CASSYGGQYEQYF; CDR3 DNA: TGTGCCAGCAGTTACGGGGGACAGTACGAGCAGTACTTC
J gene: TRBJ2-7; V gene: TRBV19; clone size: NA; D gene: TRBD2; CDR3 protein: CASTSALAGTYEQYF; CDR3 DNA: TGTGCCAGTACCTCTGCGCTAGCGGGGACCTACGAGCAGTACTTC